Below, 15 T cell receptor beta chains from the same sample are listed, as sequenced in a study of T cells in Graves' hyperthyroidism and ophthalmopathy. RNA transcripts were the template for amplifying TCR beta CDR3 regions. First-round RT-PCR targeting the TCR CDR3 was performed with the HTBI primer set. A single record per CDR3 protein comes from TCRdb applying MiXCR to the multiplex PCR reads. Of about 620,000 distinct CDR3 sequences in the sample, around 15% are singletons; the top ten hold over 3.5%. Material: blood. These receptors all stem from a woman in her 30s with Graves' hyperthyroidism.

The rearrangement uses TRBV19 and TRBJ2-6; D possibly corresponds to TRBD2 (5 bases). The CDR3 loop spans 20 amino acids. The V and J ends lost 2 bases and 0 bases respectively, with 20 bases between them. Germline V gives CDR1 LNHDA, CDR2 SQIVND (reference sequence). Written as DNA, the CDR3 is TGTGCCAGTAGTATAAAGCGTAAGATGGTGGGGAGCTCTGGGGCCAACGTCCTGACTTTC. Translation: CASSIKRKMVGSSGANVLTF.

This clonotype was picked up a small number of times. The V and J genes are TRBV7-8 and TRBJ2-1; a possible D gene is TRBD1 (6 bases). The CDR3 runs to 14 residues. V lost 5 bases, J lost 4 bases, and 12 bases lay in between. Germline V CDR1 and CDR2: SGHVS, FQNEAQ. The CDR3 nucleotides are TGTGCCAGCAGCCTATACCAGGGGTACAATGAGCAGTTCTTC. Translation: CASSLYQGYNEQFF. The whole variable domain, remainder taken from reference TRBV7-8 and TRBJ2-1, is GAGVSQSPRYKVAKRGQDVALRCDPISGHVSLFWYQQALGQGPEFLTYFQNEAQLDKSGLPSDRFFAERPEGSVSTLKIQRTQQEDSAVYLCASSLYQGYNEQFFGPGTRLTVL.

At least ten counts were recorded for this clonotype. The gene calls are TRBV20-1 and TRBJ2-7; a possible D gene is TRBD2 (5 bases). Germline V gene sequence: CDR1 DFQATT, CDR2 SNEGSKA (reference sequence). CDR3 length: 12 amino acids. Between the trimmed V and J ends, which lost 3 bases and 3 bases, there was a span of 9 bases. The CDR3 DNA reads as TGCAGTGCTAGCGGGAATAACTACGAGCAGTACTTC. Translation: CSASGNNYEQYF.

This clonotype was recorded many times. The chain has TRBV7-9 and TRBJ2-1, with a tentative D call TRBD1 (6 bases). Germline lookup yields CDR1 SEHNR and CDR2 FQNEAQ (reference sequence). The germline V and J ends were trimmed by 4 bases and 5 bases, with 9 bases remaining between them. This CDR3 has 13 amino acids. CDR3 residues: CASSSRGHNEQFF. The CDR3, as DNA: TGTGCCAGCAGCTCCAGGGGACACAATGAGCAGTTCTTC.

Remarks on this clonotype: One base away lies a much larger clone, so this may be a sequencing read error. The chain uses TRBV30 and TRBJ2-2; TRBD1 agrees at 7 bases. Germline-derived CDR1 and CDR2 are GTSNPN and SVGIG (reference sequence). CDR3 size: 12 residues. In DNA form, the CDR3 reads TGTGCCTTGGGACAGAACACCGGGGAGCTGGTTTTT. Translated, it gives CALGQNTGELVF.

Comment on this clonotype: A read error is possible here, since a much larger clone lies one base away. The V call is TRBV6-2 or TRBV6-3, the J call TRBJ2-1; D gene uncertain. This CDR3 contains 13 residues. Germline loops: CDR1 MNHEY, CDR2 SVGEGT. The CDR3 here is CASSTGPWVEQSF. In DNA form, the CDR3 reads TGTGCCAGCAGCACCGGGCCCTGGGTTGAGCAGTCCTTC.

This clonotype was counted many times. The CDR3 bases are TGTGCCTGGAGCGGGACTAGACTTTCCTCCTACGAGCAGTACTTC. Translating it yields CAWSGTRLSSYEQYF. The gene calls are TRBV30 and TRBJ2-7; 8 positions match TRBD2. Trimming took 3 bases from V and 0 from J; bases not matched to a gene: 7. Germline V CDR1 and CDR2: GTSNPN, SVGIG (reference sequence). The CDR3 is 15 amino acids.

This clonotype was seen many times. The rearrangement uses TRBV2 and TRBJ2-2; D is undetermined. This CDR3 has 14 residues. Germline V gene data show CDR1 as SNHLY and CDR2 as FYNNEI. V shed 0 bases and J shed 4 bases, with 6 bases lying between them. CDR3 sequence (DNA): TGTGCCAGCAGTGAAGCGCCGGGCACCGGGGAGCTGTTTTTT. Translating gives CASSEAPGTGELFF.

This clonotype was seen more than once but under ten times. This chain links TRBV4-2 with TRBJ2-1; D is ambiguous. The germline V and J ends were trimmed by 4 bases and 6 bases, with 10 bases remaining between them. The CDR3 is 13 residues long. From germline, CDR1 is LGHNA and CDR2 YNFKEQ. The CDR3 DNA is TGTGCCAGCAGCCGCGACTCTGGCAATGAGCAGTTCTTC. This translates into CASSRDSGNEQFF.

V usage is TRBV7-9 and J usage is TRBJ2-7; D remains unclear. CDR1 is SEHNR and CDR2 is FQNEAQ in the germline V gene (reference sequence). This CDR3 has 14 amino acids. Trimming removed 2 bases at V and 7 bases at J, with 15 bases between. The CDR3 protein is CASSLRNDPPEQYF. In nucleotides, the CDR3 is TGTGCCAGCAGCTTAAGAAACGACCCACCTGAGCAGTACTTC.

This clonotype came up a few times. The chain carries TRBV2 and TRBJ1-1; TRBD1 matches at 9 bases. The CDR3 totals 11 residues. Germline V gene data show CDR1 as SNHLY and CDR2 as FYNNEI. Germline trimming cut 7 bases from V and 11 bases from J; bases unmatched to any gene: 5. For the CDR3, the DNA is TGTGCCAGCAAACAGGGGGCCGGGGCTTTCTTT. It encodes CASKQGAGAFF.

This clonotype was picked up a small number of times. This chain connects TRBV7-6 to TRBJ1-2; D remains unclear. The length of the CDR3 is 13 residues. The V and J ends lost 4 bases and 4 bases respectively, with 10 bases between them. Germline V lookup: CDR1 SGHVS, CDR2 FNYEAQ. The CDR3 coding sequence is TGTGCCAGCAGCTCCCAACTGGGCTATGGCTACACCTTC. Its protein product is CASSSQLGYGYTF.

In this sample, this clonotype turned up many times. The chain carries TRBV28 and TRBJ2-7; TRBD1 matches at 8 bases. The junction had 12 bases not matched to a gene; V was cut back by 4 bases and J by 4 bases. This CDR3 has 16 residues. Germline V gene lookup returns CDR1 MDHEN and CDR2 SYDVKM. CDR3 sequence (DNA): TGTGCCAGCAGTTCTAACCAATGGACAGGGATTTACGAGCAGTACTTC. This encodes CASSSNQWTGIYEQYF.

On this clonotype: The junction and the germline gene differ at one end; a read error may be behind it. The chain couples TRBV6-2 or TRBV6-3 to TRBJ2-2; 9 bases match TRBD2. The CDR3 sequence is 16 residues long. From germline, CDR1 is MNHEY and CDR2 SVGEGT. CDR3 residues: CASGVAGVILPGEPFF. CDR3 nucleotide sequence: TGTGCCAGCGGAGTAGCGGGAGTAATATTGCCCGGGGAGCCGTTTTTT.

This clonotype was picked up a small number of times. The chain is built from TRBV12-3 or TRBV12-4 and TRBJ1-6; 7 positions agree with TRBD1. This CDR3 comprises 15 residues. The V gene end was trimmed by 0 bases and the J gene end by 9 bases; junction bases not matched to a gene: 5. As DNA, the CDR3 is TGTGCCAGCAGTTTAGCGTCAGGGGGTGGTTCACCCCTCCACTTT. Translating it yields CASSLASGGGSPLHF.